What follows are 9 T cell receptor beta chains derived from one specimen sequenced in a study of blood T cell repertoires in COVID-19. Clones were sequenced by immunoSEQ multiplex PCR, and TCRdb holds only the in-frame ones, with some missing. The sample contains around 320,000 clones, roughly nine tenths of which appear only once. What was sequenced was PBMCs or T cells enriched from blood (not recorded which). These receptors originate from a woman aged 25 to 39 who had been exposed to COVID-19.

This rearrangement joins TRBV4-3 to TRBJ2-5, with 11 bases that match TRBD2. The germline V gene encodes CDR1 LGHNA and CDR2 YSLEER. The CDR3 loop spans 18 amino acids. V lost 0 bases and J lost 5; bases outside the gene matches: 11. CDR3 region: CASSQDLKGVAGGETQYF. Here the CDR3 DNA reads TGCGCCAGCAGCCAAGATCTTAAAGGTGTAGCGGGGGGGGAGACCCAGTACTTC.

This clone occurred once. The chain employs TRBV29-1 and TRBJ1-3; no reliable D call. Deletions cut 4 bases from V and 0 bases from J, with 10 bases between. CDR1 and CDR2 from the germline V gene are SQVTM and ANQGSEA. The CDR3 covers 14 residues. The CDR3 spells CSVAPQSSGNTIYF. For the CDR3, the DNA is TGCAGCGTTGCACCGCAGTCCTCTGGAAACACCATATATTTT.

This clone was seen just once. The chain links TRBV15 to TRBJ2-7, with 10 bases matching TRBD1. Looked up from germline, CDR1 is LNHNV and CDR2 is YYDKDF (reference sequence). Unmatched junction bases numbered 9, after V lost 1 base and J lost 6 bases. The length of the CDR3 is 16 residues. CDR3 protein: CATSRGWDRGSLEQYF. As DNA, the CDR3 is TGTGCCACCAGCAGAGGTTGGGACAGGGGTTCCCTCGAGCAGTACTTC.

As to this clone: This may stem from a read error, because a much larger clone lies one nucleotide away. Other nucleotide sequences from this sample produce the same CDR3. This chain links TRBV18 with TRBJ1-1, with TRBD1 as a possible D gene (6 bases). V lost 6 bases and J lost 1, with 9 bases in between. The CDR3 is 13 amino acids. The germline CDR1 and CDR2 sequences are KGHSH and LQKENI. CDR3 sequence reads: CASSLQGNTEAFF. DNA for the CDR3: TGTGCCAGCTCTCTACAGGGGAACACTGAAGCTTTCTTT.

The chain joins TRBV19 to TRBJ2-1; 8 bases line up with TRBD1. The CDR3 is made up of 15 amino acids. Trimming at V came to 6 bases and at J to 4 bases, leaving 8 bases not matched to a gene. The V gene's germline CDR1 is LNHDA and CDR2 SQIVND (reference sequence). Here the CDR3 DNA reads TGTGCCAGTAGGGCTGGGGGACAGGCATACAATGAGCAGTTCTTC. Protein: CASRAGGQAYNEQFF. The full variable domain, rest sourced from reference TRBV19 and TRBJ2-1, is DGGITQSPKYLFRKEGQNVTLSCEQNLNHDAMYWYRQDPGQGLRLIYYSQIVNDFQKGDIAEGYSVSREKKESFPLTVTSAQKNPTAFYLCASRAGGQAYNEQFFGPGTRLTVL.

This chain uses TRBV19 with TRBJ2-7; 7 nucleotides match TRBD1. Germline CDR1 LNHDA, CDR2 SQIVND (reference sequence). V lost 6 bases, J lost 0 bases, and 2 bases stayed unmatched. This CDR3 has 13 residues. The CDR3 here is CASSPGGSYEQYF. The CDR3 DNA sequence: TGTGCCAGTAGCCCAGGGGGCTCCTACGAGCAGTACTTC.

This chain uses TRBV19 with TRBJ2-1; TRBD2 is a possible D gene (6 bases). V was clipped by 5 bases and J by 9 bases, with 17 bases between them. Germline lookup yields CDR1 LNHDA and CDR2 SQIVND (reference sequence). The CDR3 extends over 14 amino acids. The CDR3 region has the DNA TGTGCCAGTAGTTCGGGGGTATGGGGAGGTGAGCAGTTCTTC. It is translated as CASSSGVWGGEQFF. Full variable domain (remainder filled in from reference TRBV19 and TRBJ2-1): DGGITQSPKYLFRKEGQNVTLSCEQNLNHDAMYWYRQDPGQGLRLIYYSQIVNDFQKGDIAEGYSVSREKKESFPLTVTSAQKNPTAFYLCASSSGVWGGEQFFGPGTRLTVL.

The sample holds one count of this clone. The chain recombines TRBV5-1 with TRBJ1-1; D possibly corresponds to TRBD1 (5 bases). The length of the CDR3 is 14 residues. CDR1 and CDR2 (germline): SGHRS, YFSETQ. Trimming pared 2 bases from V and 3 bases from J, leaving 11 bases between. The CDR3 DNA is TGCGCCAGCAGCTTTTCGCAGGGATACACTGAAGCTTTCTTT. Its translation is CASSFSQGYTEAFF.

The CDR3 region is CASTRQGQGEQYF. As DNA, the CDR3 is TGTGCCAGCACTCGACAGGGGCAGGGCGAGCAGTACTTC. V gene TRBV6-5 combines with J gene TRBJ2-7, with 8 positions matching TRBD1. Germline lookup yields CDR1 MNHEY and CDR2 SVGAGI. The CDR3 covers 13 residues. The trim removed 7 bases at V and 6 bases at J, leaving 8 bases unmatched.